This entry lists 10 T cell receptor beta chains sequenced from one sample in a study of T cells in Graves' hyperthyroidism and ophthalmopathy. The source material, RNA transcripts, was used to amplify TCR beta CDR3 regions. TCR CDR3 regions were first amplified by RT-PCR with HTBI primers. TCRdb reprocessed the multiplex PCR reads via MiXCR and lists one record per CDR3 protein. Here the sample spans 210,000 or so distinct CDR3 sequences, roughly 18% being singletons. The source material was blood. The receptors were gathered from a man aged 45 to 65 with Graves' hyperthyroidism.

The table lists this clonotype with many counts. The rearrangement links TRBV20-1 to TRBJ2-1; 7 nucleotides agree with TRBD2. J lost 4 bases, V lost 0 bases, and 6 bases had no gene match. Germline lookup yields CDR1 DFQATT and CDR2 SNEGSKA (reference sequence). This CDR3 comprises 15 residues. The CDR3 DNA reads TGCAGTGCTAGAGATCAACTAGCGCTTTACAATGAGCAGTTCTTC. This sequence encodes CSARDQLALYNEQFF.

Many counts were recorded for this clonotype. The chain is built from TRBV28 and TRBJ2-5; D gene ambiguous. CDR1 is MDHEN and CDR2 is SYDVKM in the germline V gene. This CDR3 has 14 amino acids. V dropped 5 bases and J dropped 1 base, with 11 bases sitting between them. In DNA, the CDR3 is TGTGCCAGCAGTCGACTGGTTTCCCAAGAGACCCAGTACTTC. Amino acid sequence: CASSRLVSQETQYF.

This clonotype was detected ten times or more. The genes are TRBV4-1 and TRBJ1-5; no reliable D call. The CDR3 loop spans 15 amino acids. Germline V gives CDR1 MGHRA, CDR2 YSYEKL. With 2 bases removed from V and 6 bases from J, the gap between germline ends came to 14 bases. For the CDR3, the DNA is TGCGCCAGCAGCCAAAAACCCTGGCTCGTTCAGCCCCAGCATTTT. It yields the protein CASSQKPWLVQPQHF.

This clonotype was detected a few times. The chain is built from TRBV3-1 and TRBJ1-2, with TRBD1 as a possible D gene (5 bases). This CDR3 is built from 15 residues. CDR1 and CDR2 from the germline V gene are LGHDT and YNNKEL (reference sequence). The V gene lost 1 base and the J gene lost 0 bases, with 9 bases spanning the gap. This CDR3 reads CASSQAGETNYGYTF. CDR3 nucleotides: TGTGCCAGCAGCCAAGCGGGGGAAACTAACTATGGCTACACCTTC.

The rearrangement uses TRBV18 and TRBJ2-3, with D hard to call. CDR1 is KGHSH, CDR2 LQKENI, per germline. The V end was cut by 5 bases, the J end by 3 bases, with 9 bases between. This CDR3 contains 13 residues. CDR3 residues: CASSLAVTDTQYF. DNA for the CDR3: TGTGCCAGCTCATTGGCCGTAACAGATACGCAGTATTTT.

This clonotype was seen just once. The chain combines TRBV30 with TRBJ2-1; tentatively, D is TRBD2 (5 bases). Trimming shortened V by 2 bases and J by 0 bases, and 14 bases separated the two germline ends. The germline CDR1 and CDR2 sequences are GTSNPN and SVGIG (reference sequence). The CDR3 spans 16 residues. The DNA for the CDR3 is TGTGCCTGGAGTATACAGAGCGGCCGCTCCTACAATGAGCAGTTCTTC. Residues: CAWSIQSGRSYNEQFF. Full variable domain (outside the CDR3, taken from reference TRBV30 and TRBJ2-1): SQTIHQWPATLVQPVGSPLSLECTVEGTSNPNLYWYRQAAGRGLQLLFYSVGIGQISSEVPQNLSASRPQDRQFILSSKKLLLSDSGFYLCAWSIQSGRSYNEQFFGPGTRLTVL.

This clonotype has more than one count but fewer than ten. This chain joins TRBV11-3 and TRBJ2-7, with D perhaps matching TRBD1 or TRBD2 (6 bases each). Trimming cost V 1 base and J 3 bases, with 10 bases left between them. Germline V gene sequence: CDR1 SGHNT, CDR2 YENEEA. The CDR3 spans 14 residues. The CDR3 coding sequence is TGTGCCAGCAGCTTAGCGGGGGACAACTACGAGCAGTACTTC. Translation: CASSLAGDNYEQYF.

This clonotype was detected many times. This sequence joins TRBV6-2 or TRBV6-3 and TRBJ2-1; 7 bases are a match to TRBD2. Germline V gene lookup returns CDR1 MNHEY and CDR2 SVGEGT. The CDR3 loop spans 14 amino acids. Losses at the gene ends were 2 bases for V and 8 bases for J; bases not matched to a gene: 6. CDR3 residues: CASSYGTMTHEQFF. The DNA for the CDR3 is TGTGCCAGCAGTTACGGGACTATGACCCATGAGCAGTTCTTC.

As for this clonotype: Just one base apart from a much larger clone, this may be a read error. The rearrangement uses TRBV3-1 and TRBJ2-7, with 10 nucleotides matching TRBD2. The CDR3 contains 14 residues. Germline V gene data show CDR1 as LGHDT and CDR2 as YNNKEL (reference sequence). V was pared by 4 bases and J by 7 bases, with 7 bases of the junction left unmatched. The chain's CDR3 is CASSPGTSVGEQYF. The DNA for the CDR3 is TGTGCCAGCAGCCCCGGGACTAGCGTAGGAGAGCAGTACTTC.

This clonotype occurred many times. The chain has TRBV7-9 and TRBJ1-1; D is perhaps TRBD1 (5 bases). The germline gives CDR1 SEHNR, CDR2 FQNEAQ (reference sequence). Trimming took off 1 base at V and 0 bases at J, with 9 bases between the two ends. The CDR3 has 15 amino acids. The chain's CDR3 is CASSLGQNMNTEAFF. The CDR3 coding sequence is TGTGCCAGCAGCTTAGGACAGAACATGAACACTGAAGCTTTCTTT.